The 16 T cell receptor beta chains given below trace back to one sample, sequenced in a study of control samples from healthy donors and cancer patients. TCRdb's table, derived via immunoSEQ multiplex PCR, lists solely in-frame clones and lacks some. This table has 150,000 to 200,000 clones, around 95% appearing once. The sample comprised blood. Receptors were obtained from a woman aged 40 to 49 in good health.

The chain is built from TRBV6-2 or TRBV6-3 and TRBJ1-2, with D possibly being TRBD1 (5 bases). This CDR3 has 12 residues. Between the trimmed V and J ends, which lost 5 bases and 6 bases, there was a span of 10 bases. Per germline, CDR1 MNHEY and CDR2 SVGEGT. Here the CDR3 DNA reads TGTGCCAGCAGTAGGGACTTCGATGGCTACACCTTC. Translated, it gives CASSRDFDGYTF.

The rearrangement uses TRBV9 and TRBJ2-3; TRBD2 might be the D (5 bases). The V end was cut by 4 bases, the J end by 1 base, with 10 bases between. The germline CDR1 and CDR2 sequences are SGDLS and YYNGEE. The CDR3 consists of 14 residues. The CDR3 coding sequence is TGTGCCAGCAGCTTGCGGGTAGGCACAGATACGCAGTATTTT. This codes for CASSLRVGTDTQYF. The variable domain in full, completed from reference TRBV9 and TRBJ2-3, reads DSGVTQTPKHLITATGQRVTLRCSPRSGDLSVYWYQQSLDQGLQFLIQYYNGEERAKGNILERFSAQQFPDLHSELNLSSLELGDSALYFCASSLRVGTDTQYFGPGTRLTVL.

This rearrangement joins TRBV9 to TRBJ2-1; D tentatively fits TRBD1 or TRBD2 (6 bases each). The V and J ends lost 0 bases and 6 bases respectively, with 16 bases between them. The length of the CDR3 is 16 residues. Germline-derived CDR1 and CDR2 are SGDLS and YYNGEE. CDR3 protein: CASSVGGAQTSNEQFF. The CDR3 nucleotides read TGTGCCAGCAGCGTAGGGGGGGCCCAAACTTCCAATGAGCAGTTCTTC.

The gene calls are TRBV30 and TRBJ1-3; D is unclear. The CDR3 extends over 14 amino acids. The germline V and J ends were trimmed by 0 bases and 1 base, with 7 bases remaining between them. The germline CDR1 and CDR2 sequences are GTSNPN and SVGIG (reference sequence). CDR3: CAWSVLKSGNTIYF. The CDR3 bases are TGTGCCTGGAGTGTTCTGAAGTCTGGAAACACCATATATTTT.

The chain links TRBV30 to TRBJ1-2, with 8 bases identical to TRBD1. The CDR3 consists of 12 residues. J was trimmed by 10 bases and V by 2 bases; bases with no gene match: 6. Germline V gives CDR1 GTSNPN, CDR2 SVGIG (reference sequence). This CDR3 is CAWSRGQADYTF. The CDR3 DNA reads TGTGCCTGGAGTAGGGGACAGGCCGACTACACCTTC.

The rearrangement uses TRBV3-1 (or the pseudogene TRBV3-2) and TRBJ1-2; 12 bases fit TRBD1. Trimming took 4 bases from V and 7 from J; bases not matched to a gene: 10. CDR3 length equals 16 residues. Germline-derived CDR1 and CDR2 are LGHDT and YNNKEL (reference sequence). This chain's CDR3 is CASSRSPGTGGFGYTF. The CDR3 DNA follows: TGTGCCAGCAGCCGCTCTCCCGGGACAGGGGGCTTTGGCTACACCTTC.

Here the CDR3 reads CSVTATSLQNNEQFF. In nucleotides, the CDR3 is TGCAGCGTGACCGCGACTAGCTTACAAAACAATGAGCAGTTCTTC. The chain joins TRBV29-1 to TRBJ2-1, with TRBD2 identical over 7 bases. Germline V CDR1 and CDR2: SQVTM, ANQGSEA. The CDR3 contains 15 residues. V shed 6 bases and J 5 bases; nucleotides not matched to a gene: 13.

V gene TRBV6-6 combines with J gene TRBJ2-7; no definite D call. Germline CDR1 reads MNHNY; CDR2 reads SVGAGI (reference sequence). The CDR3 extends over 15 amino acids. Between the trimmed V and J ends, which lost 1 base and 7 bases, there was a span of 17 bases. The CDR3 reads CASSYLQVNWIEQYF. In nucleotides, the CDR3 is TGTGCCAGCAGTTACTTGCAAGTAAATTGGATTGAGCAGTACTTC.

In DNA form, the CDR3 reads TGTGCCACGTCAGACAGGGGGCGTAATGAGCAGTTCTTC. It specifies CATSDRGRNEQFF. The genes are TRBV3-1 (or the pseudogene TRBV3-2) and TRBJ2-1, with 10 bases lining up with TRBD1. The CDR3 extends over 13 amino acids. From germline, CDR1 is LGHDT and CDR2 YNNKEL (reference sequence). V was pared by 10 bases and J by 7 bases, with 7 bases of the junction left unmatched.

This clone showed up just once. The chain uses TRBV6-5 and TRBJ2-1; D uncertain. Germline CDR1 is MNHEY and CDR2 is SVGAGI. The CDR3 covers 12 residues. V was cut by 0 bases and J by 6 bases, with 3 bases left in between. The CDR3 protein is CASSYSGNEQFF. CDR3 bases: TGTGCCAGCAGTTACTCAGGCAATGAGCAGTTCTTC.

The sample holds one count of this clone. The chain carries TRBV14 and TRBJ2-7, with 8 bases matching TRBD2. V dropped 1 base and J dropped 1; count of bases not matched to a gene: 3. Per germline, CDR1 SGHDN and CDR2 FVKESK. The CDR3 totals 15 residues. The CDR3 DNA reads TGTGCCAGCAGCCAAGGAAGACTAGCGTCCTACGAGCAGTACTTC. It encodes CASSQGRLASYEQYF.

This sequence joins TRBV3-1 (or the pseudogene TRBV3-2) and TRBJ1-1; 9 bases align to TRBD1. Germline V gene lookup returns CDR1 LGHDT and CDR2 YNNKEL (reference sequence). V gave up 0 bases and J gave up 4 bases; unmatched junction bases: 15. The CDR3 runs 19 residues. The CDR3 nucleotides read TGTGCCAGCAGCCAAGATCTCCGGGACAGGGAAGACCTGAGCACTGAAGCTTTCTTT. Translated, it gives CASSQDLRDREDLSTEAFF.

The chain combines TRBV7-3 with TRBJ2-7; D is undetermined. CDR1 and CDR2 from the germline V gene are SGHTA and FQGTGA. This CDR3 has 12 residues. The V end was cut by 8 bases, the J end by 0 bases, with 8 bases between. CDR3 DNA: TGTGCCAGCCTAGACAACTCCTACGAGCAGTACTTC. Its protein is CASLDNSYEQYF.

The chain has TRBV29-1 and TRBJ2-7; weak D call: TRBD1 (5 bases). The CDR3 extends over 12 amino acids. Germline V gene lookup returns CDR1 SQVTM and CDR2 ANQGSEA. V was pared by 6 bases and J by 6 bases, with 15 bases between. CDR3 sequence: CSVGDRGREQYF. Written as DNA, the CDR3 is TGCAGCGTCGGAGACAGAGGTCGCGAGCAGTACTTC.

This clone was observed once. This rearrangement joins TRBV7-2 to TRBJ1-1; D uncertain. The CDR3 runs 16 residues. V lost 5 bases and J lost 4, with 20 bases in between. CDR1 is SGHTA and CDR2 is FQGNSA in the germline V gene. The CDR3 nucleotides read TGTGCCAGCAGCCCGATGTGGGCCGGTTCTGGCACTGAAGCTTTCTTT. Protein product: CASSPMWAGSGTEAFF.

About this clone: Additional DNA sequences in this sample encode the identical CDR3. This chain's CDR3 is CASSLSQNNYGYTF. The CDR3 coding sequence is TGCGCCAGCAGCTTGTCACAGAATAACTATGGCTACACCTTC. This chain connects TRBV5-1 to TRBJ1-2; D not certain. CDR3 length equals 14 residues. The germline gives CDR1 SGHRS, CDR2 YFSETQ. V was pared by 1 base and J by 1 base, with 8 bases between. Looking up the rest from reference TRBV5-1 and TRBJ1-2 gives the full variable domain: KAGVTQTPRYLIKTRGQQVTLSCSPISGHRSVSWYQQTPGQGLQFLFEYFSETQRNKGNFPGRFSGRQFSNSRSEMNVSTLELGDSALYLCASSLSQNNYGYTFGSGTRLTVV.